These 24 T cell receptor beta chains came from one sample sequenced in a study of Tregs in tolerant kidney transplant recipients. Measured with immunoSEQ multiplex PCR; TCRdb has only the in-frame clones, and not every one. Of about 20,000 clones listed, about four fifths were seen once; the top ten hold 2% to 2.5%. Source material: Tregs from blood. Receptors were obtained from a human donor in good health.

This chain uses TRBV5-4 with TRBJ1-1, with 7 bases that match TRBD1. The V and J ends lost 4 bases and 3 bases, in that order; junction bases with no gene match: 12. This CDR3 has 16 amino acids. Germline CDR1 reads SGHNT; CDR2 reads YYREEE (reference sequence). The CDR3 loop is CASSPGQDPRDTEAFF. For the CDR3, the DNA is TGTGCCAGCAGCCCCGGACAGGATCCACGGGACACTGAAGCTTTCTTT.

The DNA of the CDR3 is TGTGCCAGCAGCTTTAGAGGGACTTGGGCGGCGGACACTGAAGCTTTCTTT. Its protein is CASSFRGTWAADTEAFF. The chain links TRBV7-2 to TRBJ1-1; TRBD1 is a possible D gene (5 bases). The germline V and J ends were trimmed by 3 bases and 3 bases, with 20 bases remaining between them. Germline CDR1 reads SGHTA; CDR2 reads FQGNSA. The CDR3 consists of 17 residues.

V is TRBV5-1 and J is TRBJ2-7, with D perhaps matching TRBD1 (5 bases). Trimming shortened V by 0 bases and J by 0 bases, and 16 bases separated the two germline ends. Looked up from germline, CDR1 is SGHRS and CDR2 is YFSETQ. The CDR3 sequence is 17 residues long. In DNA form, the CDR3 reads TGCGCCAGCAGCTTGGTTTCTGGGGCGGACCGCTCCTACGAGCAGTACTTC. The encoded protein is CASSLVSGADRSYEQYF. The full variable domain, in which reference TRBV5-1 and TRBJ2-7 provide the parts outside the CDR3, is KAGVTQTPRYLIKTRGQQVTLSCSPISGHRSVSWYQQTPGQGLQFLFEYFSETQRNKGNFPGRFSGRQFSNSRSEMNVSTLELGDSALYLCASSLVSGADRSYEQYFGPGTRLTVT.

The chain carries TRBV7-8 and TRBJ1-5; D remains unclear. CDR3 length: 14 residues. Per germline, CDR1 SGHVS and CDR2 FQNEAQ. V was clipped by 1 base and J by 11 bases, with 15 bases between them. The DNA for the CDR3 is TGTGCCAGCAGCTTAGGACCAGGCCGCGGGGCCCAGCATTTT. The encoded protein is CASSLGPGRGAQHF. The full variable domain, rest sourced from reference TRBV7-8 and TRBJ1-5, is GAGVSQSPRYKVAKRGQDVALRCDPISGHVSLFWYQQALGQGPEFLTYFQNEAQLDKSGLPSDRFFAERPEGSVSTLKIQRTQQEDSAVYLCASSLGPGRGAQHFGDGTRLSIL.

V is TRBV10-3 and J is TRBJ1-1; TRBD1 matches at 11 bases. Germline V gene lookup returns CDR1 ENHRY and CDR2 SYGVKD. The J segment lost 4 bases and the V segment lost 4 bases, leaving 8 bases of the junction unmatched. The CDR3 runs 16 residues. The CDR3 DNA follows: TGTGCCATCAGTGGTGGGACAGGGGGTTACGGCACTGAAGCTTTCTTT. Translation gives CAISGGTGGYGTEAFF.

This chain uses TRBV25-1 with TRBJ2-3; D gene ambiguous. CDR3 length: 14 residues. Germline V gene sequence: CDR1 MGHDK, CDR2 SYGVNS. The germline V and J ends were trimmed by 5 bases and 0 bases, with 9 bases remaining between them. In DNA, the CDR3 is TGTGCCAGCAGTTTCACTCTTAGCACAGATACGCAGTATTTT. It yields the protein CASSFTLSTDTQYF.

The chain joins TRBV7-9 to TRBJ1-1; unclear D gene. The V gene lost 3 bases and the J gene lost 4 bases, with 6 bases spanning the gap. The CDR3 spans 12 residues. Germline-derived CDR1 and CDR2 are SEHNR and FQNEAQ (reference sequence). The CDR3 DNA reads TGTGCCAGCAGCTTGGGCCCCACTGAAGCTTTCTTT. Translation gives CASSLGPTEAFF.

This chain links TRBV19 with TRBJ2-7; a weak D match, TRBD1 (5 bases). The CDR3 is 12 amino acids. Germline CDR1 and CDR2: LNHDA and SQIVND (reference sequence). CDR3 amino acids: CASSQGTYEQYF. In DNA form, the CDR3 reads TGTGCGTCCAGCCAGGGAACCTACGAGCAGTACTTC.

This chain connects TRBV18 to TRBJ1-1; D is uncertain. Germline values: CDR1 KGHSH, CDR2 LQKENI. This CDR3 is built from 13 residues. Trimming left V 6 bases short and J 4 bases short, with 12 bases between. CDR3 sequence: CASSQDFGTEAFF. CDR3 nucleotide sequence: TGTGCCAGCTCGCAGGATTTCGGCACTGAAGCTTTCTTT.

The J gene is TRBJ1-6, the V gene TRBV7-2, with 8 nucleotides matching TRBD1. The V gene end was trimmed by 4 bases and the J gene end by 7 bases; junction bases not matched to a gene: 6. CDR3 length: 15 amino acids. From germline, CDR1 is SGHTA and CDR2 FQGNSA. The CDR3 spells CASSSLGQVNSPLHF. DNA for the CDR3: TGTGCCAGCAGCTCTTTGGGACAGGTCAATTCACCCCTCCACTTT.

In the case of this clone: A read error may produce the germline difference seen at one junction end. The J gene is TRBJ2-3, the V gene TRBV2, with 7 bases that match TRBD2. This CDR3 is 15 amino acids long. CDR1 is SNHLY, CDR2 FYNNEI, per germline. CDR3 nucleotide sequence: TGTGCCGGCAGTGGGACTACCCTTCGCACAGATACGCAGTATTTT. This encodes CAGSGTTLRTDTQYF.

The rearrangement joins TRBV19 to TRBJ1-2; 7 bases map to TRBD1. Per the germline V gene, CDR1 is LNHDA and CDR2 is SQIVND (reference sequence). The CDR3 is 15 residues long. Germline trimming cut 2 bases from V and 5 bases from J; bases unmatched to any gene: 8. This CDR3 reads CASSIKRTGDYGYTF. In nucleotides, the CDR3 is TGTGCCAGTAGTATAAAGCGGACAGGCGATTATGGCTACACCTTC.

The gene calls are TRBV15 and TRBJ2-1, with D perhaps matching TRBD1 (5 bases). The CDR3 contains 14 residues. Per the germline V gene, CDR1 is LNHNV and CDR2 is YYDKDF (reference sequence). V gave up 0 bases and J gave up 5 bases, with 8 bases separating them. CDR3: CATSRERRDNEQFF. DNA for the CDR3: TGTGCCACCAGCAGAGAACGCAGGGACAATGAGCAGTTCTTC.

J is TRBJ2-7 and V is TRBV19; 7 bases agree with TRBD1. The V gene's germline CDR1 is LNHDA and CDR2 SQIVND (reference sequence). The trim removed 5 bases at V and 3 bases at J, leaving 13 bases unmatched. The CDR3 totals 16 residues. The DNA of the CDR3 is TGTGCCAGTAGTGCGTACAGGGGAGCTGGGGTCTACGAGCAGTACTTC. It specifies CASSAYRGAGVYEQYF. The variable domain in full, completed from reference TRBV19 and TRBJ2-7, reads DGGITQSPKYLFRKEGQNVTLSCEQNLNHDAMYWYRQDPGQGLRLIYYSQIVNDFQKGDIAEGYSVSREKKESFPLTVTSAQKNPTAFYLCASSAYRGAGVYEQYFGPGTRLTVT.

This sequence joins TRBV13 and TRBJ2-2; D call uncertain. Trimming cost V 2 bases and J 3 bases, with 7 bases left between them. The V gene's germline CDR1 is PRHDT and CDR2 FYEKMQ (reference sequence). The CDR3 totals 14 residues. The CDR3 DNA reads TGTGCCAGCAGCTTAAACTTCGACACCGGGGAGCTGTTTTTT. It translates to CASSLNFDTGELFF. The full variable domain, rest sourced from reference TRBV13 and TRBJ2-2, is AAGVIQSPRHLIKEKRETATLKCYPIPRHDTVYWYQQGPGQDPQFLISFYEKMQSDKGSIPDRFSAQQFSDYHSELNMSSLELGDSALYFCASSLNFDTGELFFGEGSRLTVL.

This chain joins TRBV7-9 and TRBJ1-2; D gene unclear. V lost 4 bases to trimming and J lost 7 bases, with 7 bases between them. Germline values: CDR1 SEHNR, CDR2 FQNEAQ (reference sequence). CDR3 length: 11 residues. DNA of the CDR3: TGTGCCAGCAGCTCCGGGTCTGGCTACACCTTC. It encodes CASSSGSGYTF.

The V gene is TRBV29-1, the J gene TRBJ2-7; TRBD1 is a possible D gene (5 bases). The germline V gene has CDR1 SQVTM and CDR2 ANQGSEA. The germline V and J ends were trimmed by 4 bases and 3 bases, with 10 bases remaining between them. CDR3 size: 12 residues. CDR3: CSVGDSGYEQYF. The CDR3 nucleotides read TGCAGCGTTGGTGACAGTGGCTACGAGCAGTACTTC.

The chain uses TRBV10-3 and TRBJ2-7; TRBD2 agrees at 8 bases. The length of the CDR3 is 13 residues. V dropped 3 bases and J dropped 3; count of bases not matched to a gene: 1. CDR1 is ENHRY, CDR2 SYGVKD, per germline. The DNA of the CDR3 is TGTGCCATCAGTGACGGGAGGGGCTACGAGCAGTACTTC. The encoded protein is CAISDGRGYEQYF.

This clone showed up just a few times. The CDR3 loop is CAWSVMDRSSEKLFF. The DNA for the CDR3 is TGTGCCTGGAGTGTAATGGACAGATCGAGTGAAAAACTGTTTTTT. This chain uses TRBV30 with TRBJ1-4, with a tentative D call TRBD1 (6 bases). Germline-derived CDR1 and CDR2 are GTSNPN and SVGIG (reference sequence). The CDR3 totals 15 residues. V lost 0 bases, J lost 7 bases, and 15 bases lay in between.

This clone was observed a few times. V gene TRBV30 combines with J gene TRBJ1-1; D might be TRBD1 (6 bases). The germline gives CDR1 GTSNPN, CDR2 SVGIG (reference sequence). CDR3 length equals 13 residues. Trimming shortened V by 5 bases and J by 4 bases, and 14 bases separated the two germline ends. The CDR3 nucleotides are TGTGCCTGGGGGGGTCCCAGGGGCACTGAAGCTTTCTTT. Its protein product is CAWGGPRGTEAFF.

This clone came up once. The chain is built from TRBV2 and TRBJ1-5; the D gene is possibly TRBD1 (5 bases). The V end was cut by 4 bases, the J end by 11 bases, with 21 bases between. There are 15 residues in the CDR3. Germline assignment: CDR1 SNHLY and CDR2 FYNNEI. The CDR3 sequence: CASSGGPVPAGSQHF. CDR3 nucleotide sequence: TGTGCCAGCAGTGGGGGCCCGGTCCCCGCGGGCTCCCAGCATTTT.

This rearrangement joins TRBV15 to TRBJ2-6; the D gene is possibly TRBD1 (5 bases). The ends were cut back, 5 bases at V and 5 bases at J, with 25 bases in the middle. Germline lookup yields CDR1 LNHNV and CDR2 YYDKDF (reference sequence). The length of the CDR3 is 19 residues. CDR3 sequence reads: CATSRQQRCDKSRANVLTF. In DNA, the CDR3 is TGTGCCACCAGCCGACAGCAAAGGTGTGACAAAAGTCGGGCCAACGTCCTGACTTTC.

This rearrangement joins TRBV7-2 to TRBJ1-2, with TRBD1 identical over 7 bases. With V trimmed by 5 bases and J by 4 bases, 10 bases remained unmatched. The CDR3 consists of 15 residues. CDR1 is SGHTA, CDR2 FQGNSA, per germline. Here the CDR3 reads CASSPDRDLLYGYTF. The CDR3 DNA follows: TGTGCCAGCAGCCCTGACAGGGACCTCCTCTATGGCTACACCTTC.

This clone is labeled medium-sized. The chain couples TRBV6-5 to TRBJ2-7; D might be TRBD2 (6 bases). Germline-derived CDR1 and CDR2 are MNHEY and SVGAGI. V lost 6 bases to trimming and J lost 0 bases, with 12 bases between them. This CDR3 contains 14 residues. CDR3 sequence (DNA): TGTGCCAGCAGACAGCGGGCCACCTCCTACGAGCAGTACTTC. Translating gives CASRQRATSYEQYF.